This T cell receptor (beta chain) was observed in a study of T cell responses to AZD1222 COVID-19 vaccine. Study-level findings and limits: Spike-specific TCR breadth and depth were elevated following two AZD1222 doses. Donors were chiefly white British, with a greater number of females, and clonal diversity was perhaps underestimated.

Comment on this clone: Its antigen is not identified.

Second doses were pooled across both intervals (about 4 or about 12 weeks). Assay used: immunoSEQ multiplex PCR; TCRdb lists only in-frame clones, some missing. The data show approximately 140,000 clones, about 90% seen once. This TCR was recovered from an adult who received the AZD1222 COVID-19 vaccine. Here the sequenced sample was peripheral blood, taken 28 days after the second AZD1222 dose.

The CDR3 here is CATSRDYSVPANEKLFF. DNA for the CDR3: TGTGCCACCAGCAGAGATTATTCGGTCCCCGCTAATGAAAAACTGTTTTTT. The chain joins TRBV15 to TRBJ1-4; D is unclear. The CDR3 totals 17 residues. Germline V gives CDR1 LNHNV, CDR2 YYDKDF (reference sequence). The V end lost 0 bases, the J end lost 3 bases, and 14 bases lay between the germline ends.